The subject of this entry is one T cell receptor (beta chain). A few counts support this clone. There is no known antigen for this receptor. There are no base qualities to consult, and no much larger clone falls within one base. Trimmed from V: 4 bases; trimmed from J: 4 bases; junction bases lacking a gene match: 7. In the germline V gene, CDR1 corresponds to SGDLS and CDR2 to YYNGEE. There are 16 amino acids in the CDR3, from cysteine to phenylalanine inclusive. The DNA shown is the 48-base CDR3, in frame from base 1. From each donor, a single peripheral blood sample of approximately 0.11 L on average was drawn into heparinised tubes. A BD FACSAria II and a panel including CD45RO, CCR7, CD25, CD127, CD95 and CD27 were used to sort naive, central memory, regulatory and stem cell-like memory CD4+ T cells. A purity above 95% was achieved for all sorted populations. PBMCs were isolated right away by Lymphoprep density gradient centrifugation and were stained directly, without culture. To minimize batch effects, samples were stained and sorted in pairs, one healthy donor with one patient per experiment.

The High Capacity cDNA Reverse Transcription Kit was used to reverse transcribe all of the isolated RNA, meaning that expressed TCRB transcripts were what got sequenced. Deep immunoSEQ sequencing was performed on naive, central memory and regulatory T cell samples, with an average of around 3.4 million total reads per sample. Sorted cells were lysed in RLT buffer, and RNA was extracted using DNase-treated RNeasy Micro or Mini kits according to cell number. Each cell subset was processed separately to prevent cross-contamination, with patient and healthy donor samples processed together. The immunoSEQ multiplex PCR was used to amplify TCRB sequences from cDNA, generating 87-bp fragments that spanned the CDR3 region. Amplicons were sequenced on the Illumina HiSeq platform. The original pipeline was this. PCR bias was computationally corrected using synthetic template baselines, reads within Hamming distance 2 were collapsed, and singletons that could not be merged were discarded. Reads were aligned against IMGT so that V, D and J genes, CDR3 length and insertions or deletions at six rearrangement sites could be assigned. Clonotype counts were normalized to sorted cell number within each subset before computing true diversity and Gini coefficients with the tcR R package. Repertoire sharing was quantified using the overlap coefficient calculated on TCRB nucleotide sequences. As a proxy for the pre-selection repertoire, out-of-frame TCRB sequences from naive cells were analyzed. TCRdb took this table from immuneACCESS and kept in-frame rearrangements with V and J called. Such tables lack part of the clones; where checked against another copy, unresolved V genes explain under half of the gap, and the rest is unexplained. V, J and clone size are taken as reported in that table, and D and trimming were inferred from the DNA itself. This sample gives roughly 700,000 clones in total; around 15% of them show up just once. The ten largest clones represent 0.02% to 0.025% of the sample.

This entry comes from a study of beta chain features in type 1 diabetes listed by TCRdb under 2018. With respect to the entire study: Mean age, gender distribution, total cell number and subset yield did not differ between patients and healthy donors. Across all samples, 107,917,701 sorted cells were examined, and cell number per subset correlated strongly with RNA yield. In the study, TCRB repertoires of sorted circulating CD4+ T cell subsets from recently diagnosed type 1 diabetes patients were compared with those of matched healthy donors. Whereas all 30 or so donors provided naive and central memory subsets, regulatory and stem cell-like memory subsets were isolated from just 8 patients and about 8 healthy donors. Overall study outcomes, separate from this receptor: Naive, central memory and regulatory TCRB repertoires appeared more similar among patients than among healthy donors. Shorter templates might have been favored by PCR, but patient and control samples were amplified and corrected together, so both groups would have been affected equally by any skew. Fewer insertions and more nucleotide deletions at VDJ recombination sites were observed in patients with type 1 diabetes, implying thymic rearrangement abnormalities. A moderate but significant shortening of TCRB CDR3 length was observed in type 1 diabetes patients in all four CD4+ subsets. HLA sub-analyses involved small numbers of individuals, so any influence of HLA type on TCRB rearrangement remained unresolved. Because cDNA was sequenced instead of genomic DNA, activated cells with high expression could be over-represented, although the groups did not differ in activation or CD3 levels.

Material for sequencing was naive CD4+ T cells from blood. The sample's cell subset or site label, decoded: true naive CD4+ T cells. The source is a young man with type 1 diabetes. The sequence links TRBV9 to TRBJ1-4, with 10 bases matching TRBD1. This receptor carries the CDR3 CASSPTGGTFNEKLFF. At the DNA level, the sequence is TGTGCCAGCAGCCCGACAGGGGGCACGTTTAATGAAAAACTGTTTTTT.